This T cell receptor beta chain derives from a study of Graves' ophthalmopathy and Graves' hyperthyroidism. Amplification of TCR beta CDR3 regions used RNA transcripts. First-round RT-PCR employed HTBI primers, with a second-round multiplex PCR after it. One entry per CDR3 protein results from TCRdb running MiXCR on the multiplex PCR reads. The sample lists 40,000 or so distinct CDR3 sequences, roughly 49% seen once, with approximately 25% in the top ten. This clonotype appeared many times. Its antigen is as yet unknown. Study results and caveats: In blood appeared most of the expanded thyroid clonotypes whose frequency exceeded 0.001. Ophthalmopathy progression was predicted with 55% to 71% sensitivity and 72.22% specificity.

Certain patients, namely those with other autoimmune diseases, uncontrolled infections, pregnancy or lactation, were excluded. Germline CDR1 MNHEY, CDR2 SVGAGI. CDR3 length equals 14 residues. Trimming removed 3 bases from V and 2 bases from J, with 9 bases in between. This sequence originates from an adult woman with stable Graves' hyperthyroidism. The chain uses TRBV6-5 and TRBJ2-3; D unclear. The sample was peripheral blood. For the CDR3, the DNA is TGTGCCAGCAGTTATGGCGGTGACACAGATACGCAGTATTTT. Protein product: CASSYGGDTDTQYF.